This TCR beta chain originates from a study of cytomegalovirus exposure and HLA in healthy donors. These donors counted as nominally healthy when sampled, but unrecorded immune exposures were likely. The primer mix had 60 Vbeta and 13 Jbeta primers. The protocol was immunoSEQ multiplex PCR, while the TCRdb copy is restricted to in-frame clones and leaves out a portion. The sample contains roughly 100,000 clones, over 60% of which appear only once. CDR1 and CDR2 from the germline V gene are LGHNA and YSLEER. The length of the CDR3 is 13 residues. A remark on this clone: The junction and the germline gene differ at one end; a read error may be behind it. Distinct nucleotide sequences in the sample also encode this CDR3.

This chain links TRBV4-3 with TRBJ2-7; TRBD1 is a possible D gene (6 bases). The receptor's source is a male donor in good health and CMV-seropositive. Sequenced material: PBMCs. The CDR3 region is CASSHRGSHEQYF. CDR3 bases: TGCGCCAGCAGCCACAGGGGCTCCCACGAGCAGTACTTC.